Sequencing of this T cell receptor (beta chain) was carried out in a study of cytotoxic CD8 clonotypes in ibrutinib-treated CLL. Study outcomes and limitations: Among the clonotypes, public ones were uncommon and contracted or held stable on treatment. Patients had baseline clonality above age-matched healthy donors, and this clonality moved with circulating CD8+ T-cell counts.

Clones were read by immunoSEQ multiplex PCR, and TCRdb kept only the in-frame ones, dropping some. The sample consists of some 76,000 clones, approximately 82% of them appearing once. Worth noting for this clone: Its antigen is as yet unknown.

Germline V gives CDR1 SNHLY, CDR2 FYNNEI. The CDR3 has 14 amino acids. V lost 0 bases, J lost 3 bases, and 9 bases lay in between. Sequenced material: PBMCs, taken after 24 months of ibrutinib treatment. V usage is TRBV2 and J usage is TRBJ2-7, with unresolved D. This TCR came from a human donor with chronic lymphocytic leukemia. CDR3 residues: CASSEALRGYEQYF. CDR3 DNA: TGTGCCAGCAGTGAAGCGCTCCGCGGCTACGAGCAGTACTTC.